This T cell receptor (beta chain) appears in the sequencing data of a study of neurological immune-mediated disorders. General study findings and limits: None of the CDR3 amino acid sequences of expanded clones were shared across subjects, and this suggested private repertoires in all groups. Neither clinical nor MRI features were found to be associated with the multiple sclerosis repertoire cluster.

Time point noted: longitudinal time-point 1 (baseline). For the unsorted libraries, 2 million PBMCs stored at -80 C served as input. There are many counts of this clonotype. The antigen remains unidentified. It was by 5'RACE with 10-nucleotide random UMIs that the cDNA was made. TCRdb reprocessed the 5' RACE reads with MiXCR, giving one entry per CDR3 protein. This sample has under 40,000 distinct CDR3 sequences, with about 3.3% found just once. This CDR3 is 14 amino acids long. Deletions cut 7 bases from V and 4 bases from J, with 16 bases between. The germline V gene has CDR1 SGHVS and CDR2 FQNEAQ. This chain joins TRBV7-8 and TRBJ2-5, with D perhaps matching TRBD1 or TRBD2 (6 bases each). Specimen: PBMCs. The clonotype originates from a woman aged 60 to 75 with multiple sclerosis. The CDR3 region has the DNA TGTGCCAGCAACCTCGGGGGCGGGGCAGAGACCCAGTACTTC. Its protein product is CASNLGGGAETQYF.